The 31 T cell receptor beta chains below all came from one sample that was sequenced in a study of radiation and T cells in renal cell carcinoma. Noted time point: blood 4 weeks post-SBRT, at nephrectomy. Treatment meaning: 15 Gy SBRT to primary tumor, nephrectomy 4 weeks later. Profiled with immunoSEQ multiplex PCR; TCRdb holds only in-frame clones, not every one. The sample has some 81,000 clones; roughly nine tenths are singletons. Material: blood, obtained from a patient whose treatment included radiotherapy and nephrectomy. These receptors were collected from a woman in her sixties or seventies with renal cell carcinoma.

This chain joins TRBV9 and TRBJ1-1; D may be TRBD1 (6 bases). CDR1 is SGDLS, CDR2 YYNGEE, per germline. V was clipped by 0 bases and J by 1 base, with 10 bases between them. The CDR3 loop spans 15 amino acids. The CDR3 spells CASSVDGQSNTEAFF. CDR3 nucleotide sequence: TGTGCCAGCAGCGTAGATGGACAGTCGAACACTGAAGCTTTCTTT.

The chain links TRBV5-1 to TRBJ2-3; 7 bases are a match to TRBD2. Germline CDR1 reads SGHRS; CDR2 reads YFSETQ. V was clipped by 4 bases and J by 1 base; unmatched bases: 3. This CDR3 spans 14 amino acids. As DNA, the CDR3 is TGCGCCAGCAGCCCTGGGGGGGGCACAGATACGCAGTATTTT. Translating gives CASSPGGGTDTQYF. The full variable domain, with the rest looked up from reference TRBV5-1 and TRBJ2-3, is KAGVTQTPRYLIKTRGQQVTLSCSPISGHRSVSWYQQTPGQGLQFLFEYFSETQRNKGNFPGRFSGRQFSNSRSEMNVSTLELGDSALYLCASSPGGGTDTQYFGPGTRLTVL.

The CDR3 region has the DNA TGTGCCAGCAGCGTAGATTTGAGGGATGAAGCTTTCTTT. It specifies CASSVDLRDEAFF. The chain is built from TRBV9 and TRBJ1-1, with no clear D. Trimming took off 0 bases at V and 7 bases at J, with 10 bases between the two ends. Germline CDR1 and CDR2: SGDLS and YYNGEE. The CDR3 contains 13 residues.

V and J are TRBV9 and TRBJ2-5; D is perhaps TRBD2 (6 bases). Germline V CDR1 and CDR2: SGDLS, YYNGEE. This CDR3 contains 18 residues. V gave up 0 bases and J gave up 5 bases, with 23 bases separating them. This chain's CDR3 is CASSVAPVGLLAKETQYF. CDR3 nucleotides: TGTGCCAGCAGCGTAGCTCCCGTCGGACTACTAGCTAAGGAGACCCAGTACTTC.

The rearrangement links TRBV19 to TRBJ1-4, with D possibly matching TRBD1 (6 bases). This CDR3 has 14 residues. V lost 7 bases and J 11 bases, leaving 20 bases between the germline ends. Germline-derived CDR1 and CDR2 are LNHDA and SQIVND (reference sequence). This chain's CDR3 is CASKDDGVDSKLFF. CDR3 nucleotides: TGTGCCAGTAAAGACGATGGGGTGGACAGTAAACTGTTTTTT. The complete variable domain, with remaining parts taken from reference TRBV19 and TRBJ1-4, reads DGGITQSPKYLFRKEGQNVTLSCEQNLNHDAMYWYRQDPGQGLRLIYYSQIVNDFQKGDIAEGYSVSREKKESFPLTVTSAQKNPTAFYLCASKDDGVDSKLFFGSGTQLSVL.

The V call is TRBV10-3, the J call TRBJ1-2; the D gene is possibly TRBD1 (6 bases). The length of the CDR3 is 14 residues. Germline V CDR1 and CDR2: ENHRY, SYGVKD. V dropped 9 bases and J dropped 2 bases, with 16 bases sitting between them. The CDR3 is CAIRLGGQNYGYTF. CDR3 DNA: TGTGCCATTCGGCTGGGGGGCCAAAACTATGGCTACACCTTC.

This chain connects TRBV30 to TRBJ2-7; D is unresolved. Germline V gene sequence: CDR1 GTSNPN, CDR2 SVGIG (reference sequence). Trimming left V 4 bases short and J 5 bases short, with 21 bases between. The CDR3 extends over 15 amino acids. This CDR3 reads CAWNPWENGVNEQYF. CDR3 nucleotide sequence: TGTGCCTGGAACCCGTGGGAAAATGGAGTCAACGAGCAGTACTTC.

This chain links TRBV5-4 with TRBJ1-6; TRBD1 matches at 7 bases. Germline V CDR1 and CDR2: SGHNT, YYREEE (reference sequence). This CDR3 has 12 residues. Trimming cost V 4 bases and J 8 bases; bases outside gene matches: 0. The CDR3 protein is CASSGQDSPLHF. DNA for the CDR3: TGTGCCAGCAGCGGACAGGATTCACCCCTCCACTTT. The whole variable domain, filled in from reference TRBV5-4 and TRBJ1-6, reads ETGVTQSPTHLIKTRGQQVTLRCSSQSGHNTVSWYQQALGQGPQFIFQYYREEENGRGNFPPRFSGLQFPNYSSELNVNALELDDSALYLCASSGQDSPLHFGNGTRLTVT.

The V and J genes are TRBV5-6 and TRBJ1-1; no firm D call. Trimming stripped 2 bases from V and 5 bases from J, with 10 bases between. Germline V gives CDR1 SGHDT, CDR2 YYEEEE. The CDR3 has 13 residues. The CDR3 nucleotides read TGTGCCAGCAGCTTCCCGCCCGGGACTGAAGCTTTCTTT. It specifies CASSFPPGTEAFF.

CDR3: CAWGGLTYNEQFF. The CDR3 nucleotides are TGTGCCTGGGGCGGGTTAACCTACAATGAGCAGTTCTTC. This chain joins TRBV28 and TRBJ2-1; D possibly matches TRBD1 or TRBD2 (5 bases each). The V and J ends lost 11 bases and 2 bases respectively, with 13 bases between them. The CDR3 has 13 amino acids. Germline-derived CDR1 and CDR2 are MDHEN and SYDVKM.

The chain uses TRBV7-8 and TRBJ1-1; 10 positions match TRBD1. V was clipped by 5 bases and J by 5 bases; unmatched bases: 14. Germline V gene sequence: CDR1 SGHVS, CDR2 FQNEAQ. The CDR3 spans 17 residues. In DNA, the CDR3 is TGTGCCAGCAGCCAAGACCGGGACAGGGGAAGAGATACTGAAGCTTTCTTT. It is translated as CASSQDRDRGRDTEAFF.

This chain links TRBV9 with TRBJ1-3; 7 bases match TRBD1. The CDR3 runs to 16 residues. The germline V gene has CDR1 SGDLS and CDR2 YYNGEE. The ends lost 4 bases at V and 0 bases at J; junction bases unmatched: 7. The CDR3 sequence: CASSSQGTFSGNTIYF. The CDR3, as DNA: TGTGCCAGCAGCTCACAGGGGACCTTCTCTGGAAACACCATATATTTT. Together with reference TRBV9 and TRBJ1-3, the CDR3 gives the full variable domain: DSGVTQTPKHLITATGQRVTLRCSPRSGDLSVYWYQQSLDQGLQFLIQYYNGEERAKGNILERFSAQQFPDLHSELNLSSLELGDSALYFCASSSQGTFSGNTIYFGEGSWLTVV.

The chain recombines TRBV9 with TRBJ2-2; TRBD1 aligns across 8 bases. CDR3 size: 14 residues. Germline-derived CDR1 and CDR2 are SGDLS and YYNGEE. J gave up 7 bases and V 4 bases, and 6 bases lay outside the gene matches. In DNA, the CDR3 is TGTGCCAGCAGCAGGACAGGGAGCGGCGGGGAGCTGTTTTTT. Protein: CASSRTGSGGELFF.

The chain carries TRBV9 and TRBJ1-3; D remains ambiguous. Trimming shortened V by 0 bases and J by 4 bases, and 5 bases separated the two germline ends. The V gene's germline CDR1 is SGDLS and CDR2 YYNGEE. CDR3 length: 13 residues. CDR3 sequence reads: CASSVAVGNTIYF. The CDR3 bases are TGTGCCAGCAGCGTAGCGGTGGGAAACACCATATATTTT.

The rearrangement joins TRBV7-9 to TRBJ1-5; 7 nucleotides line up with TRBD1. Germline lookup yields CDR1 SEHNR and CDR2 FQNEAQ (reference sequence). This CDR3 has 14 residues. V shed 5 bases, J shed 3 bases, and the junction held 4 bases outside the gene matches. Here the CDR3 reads CASSPQGPNQPQHF. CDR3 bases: TGTGCCAGCAGCCCACAGGGGCCCAATCAGCCCCAGCATTTT.

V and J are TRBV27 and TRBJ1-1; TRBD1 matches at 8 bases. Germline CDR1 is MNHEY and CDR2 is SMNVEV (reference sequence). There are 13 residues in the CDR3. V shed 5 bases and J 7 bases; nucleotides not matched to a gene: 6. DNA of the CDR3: TGTGCCAGCAGTCCCGCAGGGGGCATTGAAGCTTTCTTT. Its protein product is CASSPAGGIEAFF.

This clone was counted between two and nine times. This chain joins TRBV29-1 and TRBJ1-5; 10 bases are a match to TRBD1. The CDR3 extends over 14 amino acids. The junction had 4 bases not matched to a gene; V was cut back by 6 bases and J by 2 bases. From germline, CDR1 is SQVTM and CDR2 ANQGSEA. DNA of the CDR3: TGCAGCGTCGGGACAGGGGATGGCAATCAGCCCCAGCATTTT. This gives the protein CSVGTGDGNQPQHF.

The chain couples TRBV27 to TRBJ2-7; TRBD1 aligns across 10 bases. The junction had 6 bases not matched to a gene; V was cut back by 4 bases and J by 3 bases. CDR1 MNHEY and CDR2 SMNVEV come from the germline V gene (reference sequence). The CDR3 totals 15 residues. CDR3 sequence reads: CASSSGQGGSYEQYF. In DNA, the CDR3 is TGTGCCAGCAGTTCCGGACAGGGGGGAAGCTACGAGCAGTACTTC.

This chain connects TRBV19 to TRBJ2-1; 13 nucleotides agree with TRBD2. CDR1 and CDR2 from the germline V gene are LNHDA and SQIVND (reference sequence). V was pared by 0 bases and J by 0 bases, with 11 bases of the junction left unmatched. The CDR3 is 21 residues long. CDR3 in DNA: TGTGCCAGTAGTATAGATCCAGGACTAGCGGGGGTACTCAGCTCCTACAATGAGCAGTTCTTC. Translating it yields CASSIDPGLAGVLSSYNEQFF. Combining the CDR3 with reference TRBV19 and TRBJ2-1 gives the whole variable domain DGGITQSPKYLFRKEGQNVTLSCEQNLNHDAMYWYRQDPGQGLRLIYYSQIVNDFQKGDIAEGYSVSREKKESFPLTVTSAQKNPTAFYLCASSIDPGLAGVLSSYNEQFFGPGTRLTVL.

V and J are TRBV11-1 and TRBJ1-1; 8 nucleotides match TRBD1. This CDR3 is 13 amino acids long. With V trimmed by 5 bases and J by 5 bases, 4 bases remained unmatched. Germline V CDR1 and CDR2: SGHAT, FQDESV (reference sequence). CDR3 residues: CASSATGGTEAFF. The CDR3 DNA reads TGTGCCAGCAGCGCTACAGGGGGGACTGAAGCTTTCTTT.

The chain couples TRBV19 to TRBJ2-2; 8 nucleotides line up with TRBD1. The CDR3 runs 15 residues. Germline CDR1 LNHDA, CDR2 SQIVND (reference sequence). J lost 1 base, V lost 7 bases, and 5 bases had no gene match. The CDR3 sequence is CASKTGTGNTGELFF. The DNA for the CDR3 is TGTGCCAGTAAAACAGGGACAGGGAACACCGGGGAGCTGTTTTTT.

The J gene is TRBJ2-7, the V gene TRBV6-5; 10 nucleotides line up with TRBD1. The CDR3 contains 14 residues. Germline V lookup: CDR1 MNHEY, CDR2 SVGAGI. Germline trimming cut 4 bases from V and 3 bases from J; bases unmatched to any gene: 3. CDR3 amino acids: CASSLRDRGYEQYF. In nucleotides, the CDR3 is TGTGCCAGCAGTTTGCGGGACAGGGGCTACGAGCAGTACTTC.

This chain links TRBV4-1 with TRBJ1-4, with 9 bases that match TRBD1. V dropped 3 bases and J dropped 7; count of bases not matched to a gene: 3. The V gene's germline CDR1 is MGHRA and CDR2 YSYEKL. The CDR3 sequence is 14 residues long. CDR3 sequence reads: CASSQPQGAEKLFF. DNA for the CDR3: TGCGCCAGCAGCCAGCCACAGGGGGCTGAAAAACTGTTTTTT.

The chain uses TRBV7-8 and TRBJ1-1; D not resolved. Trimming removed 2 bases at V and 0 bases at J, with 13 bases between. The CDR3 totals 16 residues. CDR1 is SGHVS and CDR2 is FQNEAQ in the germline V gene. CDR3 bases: TGTGCCAGCAGCTTACCGCGAGGAGCAGTGAACACTGAAGCTTTCTTT. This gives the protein CASSLPRGAVNTEAFF.

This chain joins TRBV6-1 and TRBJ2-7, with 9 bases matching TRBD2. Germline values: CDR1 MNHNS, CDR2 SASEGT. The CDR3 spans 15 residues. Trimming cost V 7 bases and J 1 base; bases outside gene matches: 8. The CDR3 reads CASIGRSGGSYEQYF. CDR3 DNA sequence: TGTGCCAGCATTGGGAGGAGCGGGGGGTCCTACGAGCAGTACTTC.

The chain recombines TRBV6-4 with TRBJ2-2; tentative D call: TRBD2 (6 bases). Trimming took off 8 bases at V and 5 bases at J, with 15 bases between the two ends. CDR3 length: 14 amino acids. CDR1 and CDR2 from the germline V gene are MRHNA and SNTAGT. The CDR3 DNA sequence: TGTGCCAGCCAAGTCAGGGCGGGGACCGGGGAGCTGTTTTTT. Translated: CASQVRAGTGELFF.

CDR3 sequence: CAWRAGVSSYNSPLHF. The CDR3 DNA is TGTGCCTGGAGAGCGGGGGTGAGTTCCTATAATTCACCCCTCCACTTT. The rearrangement joins TRBV30 to TRBJ1-6; D is possibly TRBD1 (5 bases). The CDR3 runs 16 residues. Germline-derived CDR1 and CDR2 are GTSNPN and SVGIG (reference sequence). V lost 3 bases to trimming and J lost 1 base, with 13 bases between them.

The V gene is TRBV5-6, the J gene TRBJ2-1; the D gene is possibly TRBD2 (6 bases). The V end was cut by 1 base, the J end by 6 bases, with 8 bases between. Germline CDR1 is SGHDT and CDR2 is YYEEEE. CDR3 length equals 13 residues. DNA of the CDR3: TGTGCCAGCAGCTTGACGACTAGCAATGAGCAGTTCTTC. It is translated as CASSLTTSNEQFF.

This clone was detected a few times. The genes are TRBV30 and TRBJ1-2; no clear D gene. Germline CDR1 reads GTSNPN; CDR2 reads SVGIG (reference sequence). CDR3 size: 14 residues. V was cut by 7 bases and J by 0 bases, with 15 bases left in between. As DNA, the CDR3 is TGTGCCTCCCCGGGAGGCTCTACTAACTATGGCTACACCTTC. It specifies CASPGGSTNYGYTF.

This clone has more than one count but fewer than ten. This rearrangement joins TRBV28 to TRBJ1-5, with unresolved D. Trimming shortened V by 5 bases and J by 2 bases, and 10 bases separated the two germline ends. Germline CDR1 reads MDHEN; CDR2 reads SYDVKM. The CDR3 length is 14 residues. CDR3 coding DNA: TGTGCCAGCAGTCAGTCCGCAGGCAATCAGCCCCAGCATTTT. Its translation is CASSQSAGNQPQHF.

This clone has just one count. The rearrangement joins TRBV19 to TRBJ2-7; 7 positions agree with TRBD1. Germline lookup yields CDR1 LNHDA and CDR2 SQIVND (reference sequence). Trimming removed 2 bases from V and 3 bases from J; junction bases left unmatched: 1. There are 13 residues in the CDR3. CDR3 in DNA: TGTGCCAGTAGTATAAACAGGGGCTACGAGCAGTACTTC. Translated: CASSINRGYEQYF.